This TCR beta chain was found in a study of CD8 T cells in ankylosing spondylitis. Trimming took 6 bases from V and 3 from J; bases not matched to a gene: 6. The germline V gene has CDR1 MNHEY and CDR2 SMNVEV (reference sequence). This CDR3 contains 14 residues. General observations from the study: The study looked at matched synovial fluid samples from ankylosing spondylitis patients. Disease-linked clones were reported to be significantly enriched there. In ankylosing spondylitis blood, a motif of roughly eight highly homologous TCR beta variants appeared characteristic.

TCRdb re-called the 5' RACE reads with MiXCR, one entry per CDR3 protein. The sample yields about 150,000 distinct CDR3 sequences, 40% to 50% seen once. A note on this clonotype: Antigen specificity is unknown.

V gene TRBV27 combines with J gene TRBJ2-7, with 9 bases lining up with TRBD1. The TCR originated in a male donor with ankylosing spondylitis. Material for sequencing was synovial fluid, either unsorted or a sorted T cell fraction (not recorded which). The CDR3 DNA sequence: TGTGCCAGCAGCGGACAGGGGTCCCTCTACGAGCAGTACTTC. Translating gives CASSGQGSLYEQYF.